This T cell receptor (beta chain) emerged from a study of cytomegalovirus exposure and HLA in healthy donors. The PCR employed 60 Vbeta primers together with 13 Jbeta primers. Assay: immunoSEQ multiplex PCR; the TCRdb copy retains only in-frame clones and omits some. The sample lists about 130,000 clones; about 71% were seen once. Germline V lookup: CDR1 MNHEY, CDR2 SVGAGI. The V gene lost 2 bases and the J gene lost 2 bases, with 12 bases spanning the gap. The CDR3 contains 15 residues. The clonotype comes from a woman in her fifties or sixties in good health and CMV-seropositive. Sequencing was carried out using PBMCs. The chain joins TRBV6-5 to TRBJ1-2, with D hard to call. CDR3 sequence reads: CASSYDWLQNYGYTF. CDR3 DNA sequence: TGTGCCAGCAGTTACGATTGGCTTCAGAACTATGGCTACACCTTC.